The next 15 T cell receptor beta chains were all read from a single sample in a study of cytomegalovirus exposure and HLA in healthy donors. Primers for the PCR totalled 60 Vbeta and 13 Jbeta. Sequenced by immunoSEQ multiplex PCR; TCRdb stores in-frame clones only, minus some. The table shows just over 150,000 clones, with approximately 80% occurring only once. The source material was PBMCs. The origin of the receptors is a male donor in good health and CMV-seropositive.

The chain couples TRBV6-6 to TRBJ1-5; 7 bases agree with TRBD1. This CDR3 is built from 16 residues. V shed 6 bases, J shed 1 base, and the junction held 9 bases outside the gene matches. Germline V lookup: CDR1 MNHNY, CDR2 SVGAGI (reference sequence). As DNA, the CDR3 is TGTGCCAGCAGGGATCAGACAGGGAGAAGCAATCAGCCCCAGCATTTT. Amino acid sequence: CASRDQTGRSNQPQHF.

The chain has TRBV4-3 and TRBJ1-2; D unclear. V was trimmed by 0 bases and J by 1 base, leaving 6 bases between them. Germline loops: CDR1 LGHNA, CDR2 YSLEER. The CDR3 is made up of 14 amino acids. CDR3 loop: CASSQEILNYGYTF. DNA of the CDR3: TGCGCCAGCAGCCAAGAGATACTTAACTATGGCTACACCTTC.

This clone was seen only a few times. CDR3 residues: CASSFQVTPYEQYF. DNA for the CDR3: TGTGCCAGCAGCTTCCAGGTAACCCCCTACGAGCAGTACTTC. V gene TRBV7-9 combines with J gene TRBJ2-7, with D unresolved. Trimming took off 3 bases at V and 2 bases at J, with 11 bases between the two ends. The CDR3 is 14 amino acids. The germline gives CDR1 SEHNR, CDR2 FQNEAQ (reference sequence). Together with reference TRBV7-9 and TRBJ2-7, the CDR3 gives the full variable domain: DTGVSQNPRHKITKRGQNVTFRCDPISEHNRLYWYRQTLGQGPEFLTYFQNEAQLEKSRLLSDRFSAERPKGSFSTLEIQRTEQGDSAMYLCASSFQVTPYEQYFGPGTRLTVT.

J is TRBJ2-5 and V is TRBV5-6; 8 nucleotides agree with TRBD1. Germline values: CDR1 SGHDT, CDR2 YYEEEE. Trimming took 6 bases from V and 4 from J; bases not matched to a gene: 8. This CDR3 is built from 14 residues. This CDR3 is CASIQGVLGETQYF. DNA of the CDR3: TGTGCCAGCATACAGGGGGTCCTCGGAGAGACCCAGTACTTC.

The CDR3 nucleotides read TGTGCCAGTAGTATCGGGACAGGGGCCCTACATTCACCCCTCCACTTT. This sequence encodes CASSIGTGALHSPLHF. V usage is TRBV19 and J usage is TRBJ1-6; 10 nucleotides agree with TRBD1. The length of the CDR3 is 16 residues. Per germline, CDR1 LNHDA and CDR2 SQIVND (reference sequence). Trimming took 3 bases from V and 8 from J; bases not matched to a gene: 7.

CDR3 protein: CASSSPREGAPLHF. CDR3 coding DNA: TGTGCCAGCAGTTCCCCTAGGGAGGGAGCACCCCTCCACTTT. J is TRBJ1-6 and V is TRBV28; unclear D gene. Trimming removed 4 bases at V and 11 bases at J, with 15 bases between. Germline-derived CDR1 and CDR2 are MDHEN and SYDVKM. The CDR3 contains 14 residues.

V usage is TRBV5-6 and J usage is TRBJ2-5; D not certain. The CDR3 extends over 13 amino acids. Trimming pared 2 bases from V and 4 bases from J, leaving 9 bases between. The germline gives CDR1 SGHDT, CDR2 YYEEEE. The CDR3 protein is CASSFPPGETQYF. In DNA, the CDR3 is TGTGCCAGCAGCTTTCCCCCAGGAGAGACCCAGTACTTC. The variable domain in full, completed from reference TRBV5-6 and TRBJ2-5, reads DAGVTQSPTHLIKTRGQQVTLRCSPKSGHDTVSWYQQALGQGPQFIFQYYEEEERQRGNFPDRFSGHQFPNYSSELNVNALLLGDSALYLCASSFPPGETQYFGPGTRLLVL.

This chain connects TRBV13 to TRBJ2-3; TRBD2 is a possible D gene (5 bases). CDR1 and CDR2 (germline): PRHDT, FYEKMQ (reference sequence). The CDR3 contains 13 residues. The V end was cut by 8 bases, the J end by 0 bases, with 9 bases between. CDR3 in amino acids: CASLEASTDTQYF. The CDR3 nucleotides read TGTGCCAGCCTGGAGGCTAGCACAGATACGCAGTATTTT.

The J gene is TRBJ2-4, the V gene TRBV6-5, with 10 positions matching TRBD1. The germline gives CDR1 MNHEY, CDR2 SVGAGI. The CDR3 consists of 16 residues. V was clipped by 4 bases and J by 3 bases; unmatched bases: 6. The CDR3 DNA follows: TGTGCCAGCAGTTCCATGAGGGACAGGGGCAAAAACATTCAGTACTTC. Protein sequence: CASSSMRDRGKNIQYF.

The chain has TRBV6-5 and TRBJ2-7; 7 positions match TRBD1. The CDR3 consists of 15 residues. CDR1 and CDR2 (germline): MNHEY, SVGAGI. Trimming at V came to 1 base and at J to 3 bases, leaving 6 bases not matched to a gene. The CDR3 nucleotides read TGTGCCAGCAGTTACTTTAGACAGGGAATCTACGAGCAGTACTTC. Protein product: CASSYFRQGIYEQYF.

The chain carries TRBV6-5 and TRBJ2-7; 7 bases are shared with TRBD2. The CDR3 is 14 amino acids. V shed 6 bases and J 3 bases; nucleotides not matched to a gene: 8. Germline CDR1 MNHEY, CDR2 SVGAGI. CDR3 protein: CASSPLASGYEQYF. For the CDR3, the DNA is TGTGCCAGCAGCCCACTAGCGAGCGGCTACGAGCAGTACTTC.

The chain is built from TRBV7-2 and TRBJ2-3; no firm D call. The ends were cut back, 5 bases at V and 0 bases at J, with 9 bases in the middle. Germline V gene lookup returns CDR1 SGHTA and CDR2 FQGNSA. The CDR3 has 14 amino acids. CDR3 sequence reads: CASSQNPSTDTQYF. In nucleotides, the CDR3 is TGTGCCAGCAGCCAGAACCCTAGCACAGATACGCAGTATTTT.

The chain joins TRBV27 to TRBJ2-5, with a tentative D call TRBD2 (5 bases). Near its end, the DNA agrees better with TRBJ2-7, so the J call may be wrong. CDR1 and CDR2 from the germline V gene are MNHEY and SMNVEV (reference sequence). The CDR3 is made up of 13 amino acids. CDR3 coding DNA: TGTGCCAGCAGTTTTAGAGGGCGCAACGAGCAGTACTTC. This gives the protein CASSFRGRNEQYF.

V and J are TRBV29-1 and TRBJ2-2, with 11 bases lining up with TRBD2. V lost 1 base to trimming and J lost 5 bases; unmatched junction nucleotides: 3. CDR3 length: 15 amino acids. The germline gives CDR1 SQVTM, CDR2 ANQGSEA. This CDR3 is CSVEGSGRGTGELFF. In DNA, the CDR3 is TGCAGCGTTGAAGGTAGCGGGAGGGGGACCGGGGAGCTGTTTTTT.

The chain has TRBV6-5 and TRBJ2-7; 8 bases agree with TRBD2. The CDR3 is 13 amino acids. The trim removed 2 bases at V and 6 bases at J, leaving 3 bases unmatched. Looked up from germline, CDR1 is MNHEY and CDR2 is SVGAGI. CDR3 sequence (DNA): TGTGCCAGCAGTTACCCCGGGAGGGCCGAGCAGTACTTC. Protein: CASSYPGRAEQYF.